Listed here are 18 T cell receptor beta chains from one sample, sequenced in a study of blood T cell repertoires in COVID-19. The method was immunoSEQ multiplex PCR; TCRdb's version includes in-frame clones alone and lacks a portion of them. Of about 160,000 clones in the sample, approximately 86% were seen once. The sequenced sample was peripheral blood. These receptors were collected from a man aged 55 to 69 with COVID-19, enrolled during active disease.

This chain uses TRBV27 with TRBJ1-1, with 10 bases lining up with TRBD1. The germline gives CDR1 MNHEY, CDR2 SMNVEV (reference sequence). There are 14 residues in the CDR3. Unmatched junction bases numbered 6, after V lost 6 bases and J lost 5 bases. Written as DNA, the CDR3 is TGTGCCAGCAGAAAAGACAGGGGGCTGACTGAAGCTTTCTTT. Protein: CASRKDRGLTEAFF.

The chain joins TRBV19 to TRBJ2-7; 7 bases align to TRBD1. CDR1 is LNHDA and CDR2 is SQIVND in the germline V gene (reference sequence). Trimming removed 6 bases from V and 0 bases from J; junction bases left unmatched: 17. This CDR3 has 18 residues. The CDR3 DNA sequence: TGTGCCAGTAGCCCCTCCGCCCTGAGACAGGGCTTCTCCTACGAGCAGTACTTC. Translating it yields CASSPSALRQGFSYEQYF.

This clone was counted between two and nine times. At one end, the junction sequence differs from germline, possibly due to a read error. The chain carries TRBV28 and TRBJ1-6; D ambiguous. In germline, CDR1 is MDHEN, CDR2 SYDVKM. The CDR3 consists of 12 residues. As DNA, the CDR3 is TGTGCCAGCAGTTTAATTAGTGGGCGAATAAGCTTT. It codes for CASSLISGRISF.

The CDR3 sequence: CAISESTSGRYEQYF. The CDR3 bases are TGTGCCATCAGTGAGTCTACTAGCGGGAGATACGAGCAGTACTTC. J is TRBJ2-7 and V is TRBV10-3; TRBD2 aligns across 11 bases. The CDR3 contains 15 residues. CDR1 and CDR2 (germline): ENHRY, SYGVKD. With V trimmed by 0 bases and J by 4 bases, 2 bases remained unmatched.

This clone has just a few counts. This CDR3 is CTSIYGTHTTEGDTQYF. In DNA form, the CDR3 reads TGCACCAGCATCTACGGGACTCACACCACGGAAGGAGATACGCAGTATTTT. The chain combines TRBV1 with TRBJ2-3; TRBD2, the table's D call, was not compared with the DNA. TRBV1 is recorded as a pseudogene. The CDR3 totals 17 residues.

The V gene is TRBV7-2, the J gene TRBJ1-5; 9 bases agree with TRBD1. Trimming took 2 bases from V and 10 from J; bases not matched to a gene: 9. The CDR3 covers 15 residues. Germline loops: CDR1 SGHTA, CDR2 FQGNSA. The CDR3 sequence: CASSLSGQGKEPQHF. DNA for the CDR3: TGTGCCAGCAGCTTATCGGGACAGGGCAAAGAACCCCAGCATTTT. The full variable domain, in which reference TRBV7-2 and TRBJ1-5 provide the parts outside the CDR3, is GAGVSQSPSNKVTEKGKDVELRCDPISGHTALYWYRQSLGQGLEFLIYFQGNSAPDKSGLPSDRFSAERTGGSVSTLTIQRTQQEDSAVYLCASSLSGQGKEPQHFGDGTRLSIL.

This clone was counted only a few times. Here the CDR3 reads CASSSRTGSGEQYF. As DNA, the CDR3 is TGTGCCAGTAGTTCTCGGACAGGGTCAGGGGAGCAGTACTTC. The chain has TRBV19 and TRBJ2-7; 8 bases map to TRBD1. CDR1 is LNHDA and CDR2 is SQIVND in the germline V gene (reference sequence). Unmatched junction bases numbered 10, after V lost 5 bases and J lost 7 bases. This CDR3 is 14 amino acids long.

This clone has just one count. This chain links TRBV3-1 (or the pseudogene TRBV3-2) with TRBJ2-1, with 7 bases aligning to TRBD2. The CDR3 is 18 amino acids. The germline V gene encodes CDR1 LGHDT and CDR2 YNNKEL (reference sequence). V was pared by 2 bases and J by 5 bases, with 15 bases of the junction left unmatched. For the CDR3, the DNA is TGTGCCAGCAGCCAACCGGGACTACTCTTCCCGGGCGACAATGAGCAGTTCTTC. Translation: CASSQPGLLFPGDNEQFF.

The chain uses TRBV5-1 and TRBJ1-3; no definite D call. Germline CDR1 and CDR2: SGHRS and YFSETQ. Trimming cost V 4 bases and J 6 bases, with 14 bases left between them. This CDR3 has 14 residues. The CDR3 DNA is TGCGCCAGCAGCGAAACTATATCCGCAAACACCATATATTTT. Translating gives CASSETISANTIYF.

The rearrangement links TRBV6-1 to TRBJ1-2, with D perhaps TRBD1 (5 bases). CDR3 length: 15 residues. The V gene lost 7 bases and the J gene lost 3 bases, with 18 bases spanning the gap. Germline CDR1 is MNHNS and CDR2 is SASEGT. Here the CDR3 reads CASKPGQGGYYGYTF. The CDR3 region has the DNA TGTGCCAGCAAGCCTGGGCAGGGCGGCTACTATGGCTACACCTTC.

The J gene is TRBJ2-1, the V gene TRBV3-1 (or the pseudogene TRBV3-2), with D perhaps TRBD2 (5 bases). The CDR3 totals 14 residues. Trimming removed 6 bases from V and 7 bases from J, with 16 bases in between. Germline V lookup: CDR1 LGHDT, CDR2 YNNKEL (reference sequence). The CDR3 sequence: CASSLSSGQNEQFF. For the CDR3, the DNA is TGTGCCAGCAGTCTTTCCAGCGGTCAAAATGAGCAGTTCTTC.

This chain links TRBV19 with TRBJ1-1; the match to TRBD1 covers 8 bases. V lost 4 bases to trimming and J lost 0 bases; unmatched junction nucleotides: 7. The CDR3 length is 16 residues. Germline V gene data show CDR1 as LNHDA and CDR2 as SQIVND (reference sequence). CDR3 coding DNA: TGTGCCAGTAGTACTACAGGGGGTAGGCTGAACACTGAAGCTTTCTTT. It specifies CASSTTGGRLNTEAFF.

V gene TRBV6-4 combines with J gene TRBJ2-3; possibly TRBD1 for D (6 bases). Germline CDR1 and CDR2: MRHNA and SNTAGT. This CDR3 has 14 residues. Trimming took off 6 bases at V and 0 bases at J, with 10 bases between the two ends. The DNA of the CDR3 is TGTGCCAGCAGCCAGACAGGCAGCACAGATACGCAGTATTTT. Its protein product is CASSQTGSTDTQYF.

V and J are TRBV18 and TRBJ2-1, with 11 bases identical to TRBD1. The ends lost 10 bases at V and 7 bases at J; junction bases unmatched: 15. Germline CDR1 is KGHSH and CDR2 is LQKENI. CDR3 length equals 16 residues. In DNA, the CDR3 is TGTGCCACCACAACTAGGACAGGGGGCGCTGGGAATGAGCAGTTCTTC. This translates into CATTTRTGGAGNEQFF.

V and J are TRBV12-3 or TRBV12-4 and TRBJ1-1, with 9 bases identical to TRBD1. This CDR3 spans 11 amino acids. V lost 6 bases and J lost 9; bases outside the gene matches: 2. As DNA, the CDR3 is TGTGCCAGCAGGGGGACAGGGAAAGCTTTCTTT. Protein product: CASRGTGKAFF.

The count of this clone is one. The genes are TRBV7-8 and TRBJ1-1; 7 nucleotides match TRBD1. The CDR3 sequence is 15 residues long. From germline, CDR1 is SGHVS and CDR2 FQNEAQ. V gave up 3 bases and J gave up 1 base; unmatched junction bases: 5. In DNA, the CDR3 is TGTGCCAGCAGCTTTAGGGACAGCCGGAACACTGAAGCTTTCTTT. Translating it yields CASSFRDSRNTEAFF.

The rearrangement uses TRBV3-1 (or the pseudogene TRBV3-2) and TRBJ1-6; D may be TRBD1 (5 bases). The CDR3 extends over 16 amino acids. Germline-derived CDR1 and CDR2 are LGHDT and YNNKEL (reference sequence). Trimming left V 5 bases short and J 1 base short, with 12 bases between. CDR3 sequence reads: CASSYGGGSYNSPLHF. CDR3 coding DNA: TGTGCCAGCAGCTACGGGGGGGGGTCCTATAATTCACCCCTCCACTTT.

CDR3 loop: CATSRYTNSGDTQYF. CDR3 bases: TGTGCCACCAGCAGATATACCAACTCCGGAGATACGCAGTATTTT. The genes are TRBV15 and TRBJ2-3; unclear D gene. Deletions cut 2 bases from V and 5 bases from J, with 14 bases between. The CDR3 runs 15 residues. Germline V gene data show CDR1 as LNHNV and CDR2 as YYDKDF (reference sequence).